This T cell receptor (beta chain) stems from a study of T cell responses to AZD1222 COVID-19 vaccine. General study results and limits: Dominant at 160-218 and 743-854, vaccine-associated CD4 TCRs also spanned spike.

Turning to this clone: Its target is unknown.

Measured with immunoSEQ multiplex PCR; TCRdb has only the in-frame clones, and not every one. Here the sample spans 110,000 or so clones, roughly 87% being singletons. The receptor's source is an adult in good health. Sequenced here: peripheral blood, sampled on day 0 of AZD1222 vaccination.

In nucleotides, the CDR3 is TGTGCCAGCAGTTACCTCATACGGGGAGACACTGAAGCTTTCTTT. Its protein is CASSYLIRGDTEAFF. The chain has TRBV6-5 and TRBJ1-1; D not resolved. Germline CDR1 reads MNHEY; CDR2 reads SVGAGI. The CDR3 sequence is 15 residues long. V lost 2 bases to trimming and J lost 3 bases, with 13 bases between them.